This T cell receptor beta chain stems from a study of PD-1 blockade in classical Hodgkin lymphoma. Study observations and caveats: Only CD4+ TCR diversity, not CD8+, had risen significantly by C4D1.

Sequencing used immunoSEQ multiplex PCR; TCRdb keeps in-frame clones, though not all of them. The sample contains roughly 12,000 clones, around 72% of which appear only once. Germline CDR1 SGHNT, CDR2 YYREEE (reference sequence). Trimming took off 3 bases at V and 6 bases at J, with 14 bases between the two ends. This CDR3 is built from 14 residues. As regards this clone: The antigen is unknown.

Relapse after autologous stem cell transplantation occurred in every patient, and brentuximab vedotin exposure varied. Patients showed best responses of complete response, partial response or progressive disease. The TCR was taken from a human donor with classical Hodgkin lymphoma. This sample comprised peripheral blood mononuclear cells (PBMCs), obtained at baseline. The chain carries TRBV5-4 and TRBJ2-3; the D gene is possibly TRBD2 (5 bases). CDR3: CASSSGLQIDTQYF. CDR3 in DNA: TGTGCCAGCAGCTCCGGACTGCAAATCGATACGCAGTATTTT. Full variable domain (rest looked up from reference TRBV5-4 and TRBJ2-3): ETGVTQSPTHLIKTRGQQVTLRCSSQSGHNTVSWYQQALGQGPQFIFQYYREEENGRGNFPPRFSGLQFPNYSSELNVNALELDDSALYLCASSSGLQIDTQYFGPGTRLTVL.